This record concerns one TCR beta chain sequence. Because the CDR3 is missing its conserved closing phenylalanine or tryptophan, this is likely a read error. The data were obtained in a study of T cell repertoires in cytomegalovirus infection. TCRdb called the reads again in MiXCR, with one record for every CDR3 protein. The sample carries about 440,000 distinct CDR3 sequences, approximately 33% recorded once. The ends lost 0 bases at V and 4 bases at J; junction bases unmatched: 10. The germline V gene has CDR1 LGHNA and CDR2 YNFKEQ. This CDR3 region has 17 residues. The chain couples TRBV4-2 to TRBJ2-3; 7 nucleotides agree with TRBD1. The receptor was derived from a human donor in good health (CMV status not recorded). Some clones in this sample may be carry-over from other donors' samples. The specimen was PBMCs. DNA for the CDR3: TGTGCCAGCAGCCAAGAGGGACCAGGGGGACCGTCAGATACGCAGTATTCT. Its translation is CASSQEGPGGPSDTQYS.